Sequencing of this T cell receptor (beta chain) was carried out in a study of human T cells and chemical hapten exposure. Study context: Patients were mainly female, each with alopecia areata, totalis or universalis. Study results and caveats: Among expanded TCRs, significantly more large CDR3 similarity clusters formed than among controls.

Turning to this clonotype: Its antigen is unknown.

The V gene's germline CDR1 is ENHRY and CDR2 SYGVKD. The V gene end was trimmed by 7 bases and the J gene end by 8 bases; junction bases not matched to a gene: 13. The CDR3 loop spans 14 amino acids. TCRdb re-called the RACE reads through MiXCR, storing one row per CDR3 protein. The data contain about 300,000 distinct CDR3 sequences, around 5.5% of them singletons. The time point was: pre-sensitization, week 0. The treatment here: therapeutic diphenylcyclopropenone sensitization with weekly scalp DPC. The sequencing here drew on whole blood, taken in connection with sensitization to the hapten diphenylcyclopropenone (DPC). This clonotype originated in a woman aged 18-29 years with alopecia areata. Some clones in this sample may be carry-over from other donors' samples. This chain joins TRBV10-3 and TRBJ1-2; 7 positions agree with TRBD1. CDR3 protein: CAIKIDRAMAGYTF. The CDR3 region has the DNA TGTGCCATCAAAATTGACAGGGCCATGGCAGGCTACACCTTC.